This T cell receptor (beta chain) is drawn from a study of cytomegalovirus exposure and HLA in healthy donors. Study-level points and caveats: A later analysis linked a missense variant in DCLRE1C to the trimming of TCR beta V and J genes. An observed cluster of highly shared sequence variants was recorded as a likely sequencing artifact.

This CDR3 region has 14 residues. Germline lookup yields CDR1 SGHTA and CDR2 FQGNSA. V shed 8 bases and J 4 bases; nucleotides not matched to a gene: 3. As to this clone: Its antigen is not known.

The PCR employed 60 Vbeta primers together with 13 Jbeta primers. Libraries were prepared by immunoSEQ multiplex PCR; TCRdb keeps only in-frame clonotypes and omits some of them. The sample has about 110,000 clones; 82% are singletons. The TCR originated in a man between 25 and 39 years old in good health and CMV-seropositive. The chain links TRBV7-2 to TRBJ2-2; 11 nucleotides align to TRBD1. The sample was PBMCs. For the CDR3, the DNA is TGTGCCAGCGGGGGACAGGGGGGCACCGGGGAGCTGTTTTTT. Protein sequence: CASGGQGGTGELFF.